This passage covers 6 T cell receptor beta chains from one sample sequenced in a study of post-analysis software for immune sequencing data. Study-wide results and caveats: Elevated frequency relative to controls characterized roughly 5 TRBV segments in patients, TRBV5-6, TRBV5-1 and TRBV20-1 among them.

Their antigens remain unidentified. Libraries were made from TCR beta cDNA, and they carried unique molecular identifiers. MiXCR, applied by TCRdb to the PCR reads, yields one record per CDR3 protein. Here the sample spans 650,000 to 850,000 distinct CDR3 sequences, 46% being singletons. Sequenced material: blood. The source of these receptors is a girl aged 5 to 17 with multiple sclerosis.

This chain joins TRBV5-1 and TRBJ2-3, with 8 bases fitting TRBD2. Germline CDR1 reads SGHRS; CDR2 reads YFSETQ. CDR3 size: 16 residues. The V segment lost 0 bases and the J segment 5 bases; nucleotides outside the gene matches: 8. The CDR3 here is CASSLVAGTAVDTQYF. CDR3 bases: TGCGCCAGCAGCTTGGTAGCGGGAACGGCGGTAGATACGCAGTATTTT.

The chain carries TRBV12-3 or TRBV12-4 and TRBJ1-6, with 9 bases lining up with TRBD1. V lost 7 bases and J lost 7; bases outside the gene matches: 8. The CDR3 consists of 15 residues. Here the CDR3 DNA reads TGTGCCAGCACGCTGGACAGGGGCCAGAATTCACCCCTCCACTTT. It yields the protein CASTLDRGQNSPLHF.

As regards this clonotype: One end of the junction varies from germline; a read error may be responsible. V and J are TRBV5-5 and TRBJ1-2; TRBD1 might be the D (6 bases). The CDR3 length is 15 residues. The V gene's germline CDR1 is SGHKS and CDR2 YYEKEE (reference sequence). DNA for the CDR3: TGTGCCAGCAGCGTTGACACAGGGACCAACTATGACTACACCTTC. The encoded protein is CASSVDTGTNYDYTF.

V is TRBV29-1 and J is TRBJ2-5; D may be TRBD2 (6 bases). The better agreement between TRBJ2-7 and the DNA end casts doubt on the J call. Germline CDR1 reads SQVTM; CDR2 reads ANQGSEA. CDR3 size: 15 residues. The CDR3 DNA reads TGCAGCGTTGAAGATTTCGTGGGAGGAGGCTACGAGCAGTACTTC. This encodes CSVEDFVGGGYEQYF.

This clonotype has only a few counts. This chain joins TRBV6-4 and TRBJ2-1, with 11 positions matching TRBD2. The CDR3 consists of 15 residues. J gave up 5 bases and V 6 bases, and 6 bases lay outside the gene matches. Germline values: CDR1 MRHNA, CDR2 SNTAGT. The CDR3 reads CASSPTSGINNEQFF. The CDR3 DNA sequence: TGTGCCAGCAGCCCGACTAGCGGGATAAACAATGAGCAGTTCTTC.

V and J are TRBV7-9 and TRBJ2-5; TRBD1 is a possible D gene (7 bases). Germline V gene data show CDR1 as SEHNR and CDR2 as FQNEAQ (reference sequence). The V and J ends lost 4 bases and 4 bases respectively, with 16 bases between them. The CDR3 is 15 residues long. In DNA, the CDR3 is TGTGCCAGCAGCTCTGACAGGGAGGTTAGAGAGACCCAGTACTTC. It translates to CASSSDREVRETQYF. Looking up the rest from reference TRBV7-9 and TRBJ2-5 gives the full variable domain: DTGVSQNPRHKITKRGQNVTFRCDPISEHNRLYWYRQTLGQGPEFLTYFQNEAQLEKSRLLSDRFSAERPKGSFSTLEIQRTEQGDSAMYLCASSSDREVRETQYFGPGTRLLVL.